This T cell receptor (beta chain) is drawn from a study of tumor and adjacent non-tumor tissue in lung cancer. Study in general: The cohort had about twelve adenocarcinoma, 2 squamous cell and 1 small cell patients. Overall study findings and caveats: TCR diversity was significantly greater in tumor than normal lung tissue. Higher tumor TCR diversity was associated with shorter survival.

RNA was extracted from bulk tissue without any cell sorting. More than 3 cm separated this lung sample from the edge of the tumor. Remarks on this clonotype: Its specificity is not known. An end of the junction differs from the germline gene, which may be a read error.

From germline, CDR1 is LGHNA and CDR2 YNFKEQ. This CDR3 is 16 amino acids long. A modified ARM-PCR protocol with three rounds of nested PCR amplified TCRbeta. MiXCR was run by TCRdb on the multiplex PCR reads, yielding one entry per CDR3 protein. The profile shows roughly 74,000 distinct CDR3 sequences, over 65% of them singletons. Sequencing was done on a sample of distant non-tumor lung tissue. This chain joins TRBV4-2 and TRBJ2-1; 7 nucleotides match TRBD1. This clonotype originated in a man in his 70s with non-small cell lung cancer. The CDR3 region is CASSQESGGSYNKQFF. The CDR3 DNA reads TGTGCCAGCAGCCAAGAATCAGGGGGATCTTACAATAAGCAGTTCTTC.